These 8 T cell receptor beta chains were all obtained from the same sample, sequenced in a study of preoperative IRX-2 immunotherapy in early breast cancer. Profiling relied on immunoSEQ multiplex PCR, and the TCRdb table lists in-frame clones only, not all of them. The data show tens of thousands of clones, around 87% seen once. As to treatment: preoperative locoregional IRX-2 cytokine immunotherapy. The specimen was taken from a patient treated with IRX-2 immunotherapy. The receptor set was obtained from a human donor with breast cancer.

This rearrangement joins TRBV15 to TRBJ2-7; D gene ambiguous. The V gene lost 0 bases and the J gene lost 2 bases, with 11 bases spanning the gap. CDR1 LNHNV and CDR2 YYDKDF come from the germline V gene (reference sequence). There are 15 residues in the CDR3. The CDR3 sequence: CATSRDLYNTYEQYF. The CDR3 DNA follows: TGTGCCACCAGCAGAGATCTTTACAATACCTACGAGCAGTACTTC.

The gene calls are TRBV5-6 and TRBJ1-2, with D perhaps matching TRBD1 (5 bases). Trimming stripped 0 bases from V and 4 bases from J, with 10 bases between. The CDR3 runs to 14 residues. Germline V gives CDR1 SGHDT, CDR2 YYEEEE. In DNA, the CDR3 is TGTGCCAGCAGCTTGGGGGCAGGGACCTATGGCTACACCTTC. Translation gives CASSLGAGTYGYTF. Filled out from reference TRBV5-6 and TRBJ1-2, the complete variable domain reads DAGVTQSPTHLIKTRGQQVTLRCSPKSGHDTVSWYQQALGQGPQFIFQYYEEEERQRGNFPDRFSGHQFPNYSSELNVNALLLGDSALYLCASSLGAGTYGYTFGSGTRLTVV.

The CDR3 sequence is CASSYQGRGDYGYTF. The CDR3 coding sequence is TGTGCCAGCAGTTATCAGGGGCGGGGAGACTATGGCTACACCTTC. V and J are TRBV27 and TRBJ1-2, with D maybe TRBD1 (6 bases). Trimming took 4 bases from V and 3 from J, leaving 15 bases between them. Germline loops: CDR1 MNHEY, CDR2 SMNVEV (reference sequence). This CDR3 comprises 15 residues.

CDR3 nucleotide sequence: TGTGCCAGTAGTCTACAGGGTCGGGAGACCCAGTACTTC. The encoded protein is CASSLQGRETQYF. J is TRBJ2-5 and V is TRBV19; tentative D call: TRBD1 (6 bases). This CDR3 comprises 13 residues. Germline V gene sequence: CDR1 LNHDA, CDR2 SQIVND (reference sequence). Trimming pared 5 bases from V and 5 bases from J, leaving 12 bases between. The whole variable domain, remainder taken from reference TRBV19 and TRBJ2-5, is DGGITQSPKYLFRKEGQNVTLSCEQNLNHDAMYWYRQDPGQGLRLIYYSQIVNDFQKGDIAEGYSVSREKKESFPLTVTSAQKNPTAFYLCASSLQGRETQYFGPGTRLLVL.

The chain links TRBV5-1 to TRBJ2-7; D may be TRBD1 (6 bases). Germline assignment: CDR1 SGHRS and CDR2 YFSETQ. Trimming pared 0 bases from V and 6 bases from J, leaving 10 bases between. The CDR3 sequence is 13 residues long. CDR3 sequence (DNA): TGCGCCAGCAGCTTGGACAGGGTTCCCGAGCAGTACTTC. This encodes CASSLDRVPEQYF.

This clone was recorded a few times. The V gene is TRBV10-2, the J gene TRBJ2-7; 7 bases are shared with TRBD1. J was trimmed by 3 bases and V by 6 bases; bases with no gene match: 11. This CDR3 is 15 amino acids long. Germline CDR1 WSHSY, CDR2 SAAADI. CDR3 loop: CASRRASDRDYEQYF. As DNA, the CDR3 is TGCGCCAGCAGACGAGCGTCAGACAGGGACTACGAGCAGTACTTC.

The chain links TRBV13 to TRBJ2-3; no firm D call. Per the germline V gene, CDR1 is PRHDT and CDR2 is FYEKMQ (reference sequence). V lost 5 bases, J lost 4 bases, and 13 bases lay in between. The CDR3 contains 14 residues. CDR3 loop: CASSLRIGADTQYF. The DNA of the CDR3 is TGTGCCAGCAGCCTCCGCATCGGCGCAGATACGCAGTATTTT.

The chain recombines TRBV5-1 with TRBJ2-3; D might be TRBD2 (7 bases). The CDR3 contains 13 residues. The V gene lost 7 bases and the J gene lost 5 bases, with 14 bases spanning the gap. Looked up from germline, CDR1 is SGHRS and CDR2 is YFSETQ. The CDR3 DNA follows: TGCGCCAGCCAGAGGGGGGGTGGAGATACGCAGTATTTT. Translating gives CASQRGGGDTQYF.